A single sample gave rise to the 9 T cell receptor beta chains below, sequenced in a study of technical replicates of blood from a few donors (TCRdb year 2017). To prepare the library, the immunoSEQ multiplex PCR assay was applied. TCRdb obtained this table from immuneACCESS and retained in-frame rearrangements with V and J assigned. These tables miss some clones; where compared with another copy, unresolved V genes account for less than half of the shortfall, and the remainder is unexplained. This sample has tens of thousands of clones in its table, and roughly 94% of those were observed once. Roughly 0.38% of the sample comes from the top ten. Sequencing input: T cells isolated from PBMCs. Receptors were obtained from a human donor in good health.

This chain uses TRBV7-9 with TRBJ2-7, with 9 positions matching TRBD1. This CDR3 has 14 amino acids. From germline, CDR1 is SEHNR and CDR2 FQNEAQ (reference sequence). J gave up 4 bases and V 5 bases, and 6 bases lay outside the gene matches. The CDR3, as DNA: TGTGCCAGCAGCCCCCGGGACAGGGAATACGAGCAGTACTTC. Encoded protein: CASSPRDREYEQYF.

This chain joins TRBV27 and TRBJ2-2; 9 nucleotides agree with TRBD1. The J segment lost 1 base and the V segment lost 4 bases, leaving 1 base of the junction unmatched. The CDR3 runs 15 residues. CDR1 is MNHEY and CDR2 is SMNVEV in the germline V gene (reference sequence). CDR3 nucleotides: TGTGCCAGCAGTTGGGGACAGGGGAACACCGGGGAGCTGTTTTTT. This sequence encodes CASSWGQGNTGELFF.

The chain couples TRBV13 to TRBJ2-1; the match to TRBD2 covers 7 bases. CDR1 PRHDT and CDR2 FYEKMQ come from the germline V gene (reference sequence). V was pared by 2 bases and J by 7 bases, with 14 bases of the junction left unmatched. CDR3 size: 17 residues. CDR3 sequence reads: CASSLYPVAGDGNEQFF. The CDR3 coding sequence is TGTGCCAGCAGCTTATATCCGGTAGCGGGTGATGGTAATGAGCAGTTCTTC. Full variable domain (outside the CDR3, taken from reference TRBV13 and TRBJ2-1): AAGVIQSPRHLIKEKRETATLKCYPIPRHDTVYWYQQGPGQDPQFLISFYEKMQSDKGSIPDRFSAQQFSDYHSELNMSSLELGDSALYFCASSLYPVAGDGNEQFFGPGTRLTVL.

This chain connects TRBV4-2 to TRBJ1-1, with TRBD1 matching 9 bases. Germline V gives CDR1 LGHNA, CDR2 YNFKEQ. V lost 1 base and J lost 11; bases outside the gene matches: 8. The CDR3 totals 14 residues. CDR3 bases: TGTGCCAGCAGCCAAGCGCGGGGGACAGGGACGGCTTTCTTT. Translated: CASSQARGTGTAFF.

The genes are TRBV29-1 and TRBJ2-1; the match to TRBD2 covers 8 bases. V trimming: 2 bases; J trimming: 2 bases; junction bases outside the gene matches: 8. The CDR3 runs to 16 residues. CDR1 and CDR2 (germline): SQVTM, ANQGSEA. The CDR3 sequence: CSVESISGITYNEQFF. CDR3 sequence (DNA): TGCAGCGTTGAATCGATTAGCGGGATCACCTACAATGAGCAGTTCTTC.

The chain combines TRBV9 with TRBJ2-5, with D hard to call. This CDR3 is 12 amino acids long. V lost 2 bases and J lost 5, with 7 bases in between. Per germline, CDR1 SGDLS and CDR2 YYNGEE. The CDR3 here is CASSVAEETQYF. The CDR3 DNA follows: TGTGCCAGCAGCGTCGCGGAGGAGACCCAGTACTTC.

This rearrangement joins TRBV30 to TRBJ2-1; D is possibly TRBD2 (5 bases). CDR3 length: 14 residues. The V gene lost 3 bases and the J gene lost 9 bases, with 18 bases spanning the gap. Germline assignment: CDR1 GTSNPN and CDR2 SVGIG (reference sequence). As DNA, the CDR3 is TGTGCCTGGAGCCTAGCCACCATTGCGGGTGAGCAGTTCTTC. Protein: CAWSLATIAGEQFF.

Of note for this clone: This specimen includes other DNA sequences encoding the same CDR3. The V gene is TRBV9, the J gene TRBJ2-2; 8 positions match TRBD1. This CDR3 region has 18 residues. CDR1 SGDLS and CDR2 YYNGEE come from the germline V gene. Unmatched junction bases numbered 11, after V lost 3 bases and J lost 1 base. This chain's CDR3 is CASSGRGTGFRNTGELFF. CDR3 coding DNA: TGTGCCAGCAGCGGCAGGGGGACAGGCTTTCGGAACACCGGGGAGCTGTTTTTT.

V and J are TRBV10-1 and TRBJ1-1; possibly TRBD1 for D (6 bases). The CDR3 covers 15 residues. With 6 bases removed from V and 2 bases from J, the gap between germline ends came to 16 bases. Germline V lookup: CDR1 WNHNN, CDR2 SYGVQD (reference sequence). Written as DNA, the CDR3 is TGCGCCAGCAGCTTTTCCCGAGGGGGAAACACTGAAGCTTTCTTT. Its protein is CASSFSRGGNTEAFF.